These 4 T cell receptor beta chains share one sample of origin, sequenced in a study of shared clonotypes between healthy human individuals. The table came from immunoSEQ multiplex PCR; TCRdb's copy has only in-frame clones and leaves some out. In the table there are some 2,500,000 clones, roughly 93% of which are singletons. Source material: naive CD4+ T cells from PBMCs. The subset is: CD45RA+ positively selected. All receptors come from a man between 18 and 35 years old in good health. Some clones in this sample may be carry-over from other donors' samples.

The chain is built from TRBV7-9 and TRBJ1-1; D is unclear. CDR1 is SEHNR, CDR2 FQNEAQ, per germline (reference sequence). Trimming cost V 5 bases and J 10 bases, with 11 bases left between them. This CDR3 contains 11 residues. For the CDR3, the DNA is TGTGCCAGCAGCCTAGGAAACTCAGCTTTCTTT. Translation gives CASSLGNSAFF.

The chain employs TRBV30 and TRBJ1-3; no clear D. The CDR3 has 16 amino acids. Germline assignment: CDR1 GTSNPN and CDR2 SVGIG (reference sequence). Trimming took off 0 bases at V and 0 bases at J, with 12 bases between the two ends. CDR3 bases: TGTGCCTGGAGTGTATCCGGGATTCCCTCTGGAAACACCATATATTTT. It specifies CAWSVSGIPSGNTIYF.

The rearrangement links TRBV6-5 to TRBJ1-2; possibly TRBD1 for D (5 bases). CDR3 length equals 15 residues. Germline-derived CDR1 and CDR2 are MNHEY and SVGAGI. V dropped 3 bases and J dropped 3 bases, with 14 bases sitting between them. The CDR3 protein is CASSYISRDHYGYTF. CDR3 sequence (DNA): TGTGCCAGCAGTTATATTTCGCGGGACCACTATGGCTACACCTTC.

This chain joins TRBV28 and TRBJ1-5; possibly TRBD1 for D (5 bases). The length of the CDR3 is 14 residues. The germline CDR1 and CDR2 sequences are MDHEN and SYDVKM. The V end lost 7 bases, the J end lost 1 base, and 11 bases lay between the germline ends. The chain's CDR3 is CASIDRRSNQPQHF. Written as DNA, the CDR3 is TGTGCCAGCATAGACAGAAGAAGCAATCAGCCCCAGCATTTT. The full variable domain, its missing parts supplied by reference TRBV28 and TRBJ1-5, is DVKVTQSSRYLVKRTGEKVFLECVQDMDHENMFWYRQDPGLGLRLIYFSYDVKMKEKGDIPEGYSVSREKKERFSLILESASTNQTSMYLCASIDRRSNQPQHFGDGTRLSIL.